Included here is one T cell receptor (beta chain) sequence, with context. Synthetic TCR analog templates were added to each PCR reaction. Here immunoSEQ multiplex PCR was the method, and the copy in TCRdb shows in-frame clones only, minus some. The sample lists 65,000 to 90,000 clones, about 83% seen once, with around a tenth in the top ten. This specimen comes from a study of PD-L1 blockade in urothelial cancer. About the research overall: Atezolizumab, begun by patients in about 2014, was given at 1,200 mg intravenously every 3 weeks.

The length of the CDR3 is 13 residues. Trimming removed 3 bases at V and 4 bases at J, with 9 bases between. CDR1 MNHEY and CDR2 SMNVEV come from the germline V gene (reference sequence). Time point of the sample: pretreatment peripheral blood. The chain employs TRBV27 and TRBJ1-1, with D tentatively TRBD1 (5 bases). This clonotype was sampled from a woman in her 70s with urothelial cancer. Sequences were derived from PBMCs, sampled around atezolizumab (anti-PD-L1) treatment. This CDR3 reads CASSFSGITEAFF. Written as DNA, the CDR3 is TGTGCCAGCAGTTTTTCAGGGATCACTGAAGCTTTCTTT.